This T cell receptor (beta chain) was found in a study of T cell changes during pregnancy in multiple sclerosis (dated by TCRdb to the late 2010s). As for the study more broadly: In women with multiple sclerosis, the researchers looked at how the T cell repertoire shifted as pregnancy progressed.

A word on this clone: What this receptor recognizes is not known. Per-base quality was not reported, and no clone a single base away is much larger than it.

Libraries were constructed by the immunoSEQ multiplex PCR assay. TCRdb carries this immuneACCESS record with in-frame sequences only. Its versions omit some clonotypes, under half of them owing to an unresolved V gene in the studies checked, with the rest unexplained. This sample is represented by about 69,000 clones; 91% of them were singletons. The ten largest clonotypes hold over 0.25% of the sample. V has 4 bases trimmed and J has 5 bases trimmed; junction bases matching no gene number 12. The CDR3 covers 16 residues, taking in both the cysteine and the phenylalanine. Here the CDR3 DNA is all that survives: 48 bases in frame from base 1. As encoded in the germline V gene (reference sequence), CDR1 is LNHDA while CDR2 is SQIVND.

This receptor was taken from a female donor in good health, enrolled as a control in a pregnancy study. Sequenced here: CD4+ T cells from peripheral blood mononuclear cells, sampled in the third trimester of pregnancy. The chain is encoded by TRBV19 joined to TRBJ2-3, with 7 bases aligning to TRBD1. The CDR3 reads CASSTLLGQRGDTQYF. The sequenced DNA is TGTGCCAGTAGTACGCTCTTGGGACAGAGAGGAGATACGCAGTATTTT.